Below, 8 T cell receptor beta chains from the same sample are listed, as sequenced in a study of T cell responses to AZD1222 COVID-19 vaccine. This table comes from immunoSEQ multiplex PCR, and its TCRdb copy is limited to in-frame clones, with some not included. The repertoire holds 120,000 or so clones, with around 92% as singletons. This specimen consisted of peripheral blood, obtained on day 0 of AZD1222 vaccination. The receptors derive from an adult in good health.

The CDR3 region has the DNA TGTGCCAGCAGTTATTCGGGACAGGGGGACACTGAAGCTTTCTTT. It translates to CASSYSGQGDTEAFF. The rearrangement joins TRBV6-2 or TRBV6-3 to TRBJ1-1; TRBD1 aligns across 11 bases. There are 15 residues in the CDR3. V lost 3 bases to trimming and J lost 3 bases; unmatched junction nucleotides: 3. Looked up from germline, CDR1 is MNHEY and CDR2 is SVGEGT.

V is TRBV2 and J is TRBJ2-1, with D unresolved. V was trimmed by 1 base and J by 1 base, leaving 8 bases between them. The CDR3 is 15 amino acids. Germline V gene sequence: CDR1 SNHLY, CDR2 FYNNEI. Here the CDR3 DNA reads TGTGCCAGCAGTGAAGACTTGTTATCCTACAATGAGCAGTTCTTC. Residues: CASSEDLLSYNEQFF.

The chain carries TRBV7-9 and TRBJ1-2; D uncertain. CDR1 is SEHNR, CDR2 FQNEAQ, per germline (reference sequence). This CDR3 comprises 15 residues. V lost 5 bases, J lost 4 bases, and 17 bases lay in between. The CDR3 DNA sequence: TGTGCCAGCAGCCCCAAACAGAGCACGTTCTATGGCTACACCTTC. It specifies CASSPKQSTFYGYTF.

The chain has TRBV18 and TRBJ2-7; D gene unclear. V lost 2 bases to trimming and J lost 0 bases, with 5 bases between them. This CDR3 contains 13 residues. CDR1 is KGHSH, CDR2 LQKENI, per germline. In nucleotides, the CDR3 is TGTGCCAGCTCACCATCGGACTCCTACGAGCAGTACTTC. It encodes CASSPSDSYEQYF.

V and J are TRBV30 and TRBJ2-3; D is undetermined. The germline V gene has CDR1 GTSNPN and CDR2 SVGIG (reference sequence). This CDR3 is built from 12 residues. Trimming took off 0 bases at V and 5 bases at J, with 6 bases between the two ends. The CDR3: CAWSVDVDTQYF. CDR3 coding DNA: TGTGCCTGGAGTGTGGACGTAGATACGCAGTATTTT. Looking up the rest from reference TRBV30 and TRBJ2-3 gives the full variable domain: SQTIHQWPATLVQPVGSPLSLECTVEGTSNPNLYWYRQAAGRGLQLLFYSVGIGQISSEVPQNLSASRPQDRQFILSSKKLLLSDSGFYLCAWSVDVDTQYFGPGTRLTVL.

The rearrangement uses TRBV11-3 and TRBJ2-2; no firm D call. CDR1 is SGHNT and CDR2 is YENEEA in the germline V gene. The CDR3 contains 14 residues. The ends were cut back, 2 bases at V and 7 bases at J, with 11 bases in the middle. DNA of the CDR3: TGTGCCAGCAGCTTACAGGCAGCTAACGGGGAGCTGTTTTTT. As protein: CASSLQAANGELFF.

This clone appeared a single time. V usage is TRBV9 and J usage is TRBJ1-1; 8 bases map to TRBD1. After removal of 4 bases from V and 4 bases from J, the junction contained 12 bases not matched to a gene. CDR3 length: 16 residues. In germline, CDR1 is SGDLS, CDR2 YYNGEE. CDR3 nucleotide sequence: TGTGCCAGCAGCTTGAAGTCAGGGGGCCGGGGCACTGAAGCTTTCTTT. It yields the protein CASSLKSGGRGTEAFF.

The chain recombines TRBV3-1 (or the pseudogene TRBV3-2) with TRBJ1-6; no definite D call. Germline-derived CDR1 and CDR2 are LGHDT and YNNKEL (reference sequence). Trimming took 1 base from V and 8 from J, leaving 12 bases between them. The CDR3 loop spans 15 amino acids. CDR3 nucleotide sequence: TGTGCCAGCAGCCAAGTCGCCAGAGGATATTCACCCCTCCACTTT. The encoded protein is CASSQVARGYSPLHF.